The entry below describes one T cell receptor beta chain. Its antigen is currently unknown. In the PCR, 60 Vbeta and 13 Jbeta primers were used. Clones were read by immunoSEQ multiplex PCR, and TCRdb kept only the in-frame ones, dropping some. The sample consists of approximately 300,000 clones, about four fifths of them appearing once. These data are taken from a study of cytomegalovirus exposure and HLA in healthy donors. Study conclusions and caveats: The majority of TCR sequences were rare, yet some public TCRs appeared in many donors. Indistinguishable V segments such as TRBV6-2 and TRBV6-3 were excluded.

The CDR3 contains 17 residues. CDR1 is SEHNR, CDR2 FQNEAQ, per germline (reference sequence). V shed 2 bases and J 5 bases; nucleotides not matched to a gene: 12. The chain is built from TRBV7-9 and TRBJ2-3, with 8 bases aligning to TRBD2. The sample comprised PBMCs. The clonotype was recovered from a woman between 40 and 50 years old in good health and CMV-seropositive. CDR3 in DNA: TGTGCCAGCAGCTTACCCCCTGGGGGAGCGGGAGTAGATACGCAGTATTTT. It yields the protein CASSLPPGGAGVDTQYF.